The 25 T cell receptor beta chains below all came from one sample that was sequenced in a study of shared clonotypes between healthy human individuals. Sequencing was performed with immunoSEQ multiplex PCR; in TCRdb, only in-frame clones are kept and a portion is missing. The sample lists 550,000 to 800,000 clones; roughly 87% were seen once. The material sequenced was memory CD8+ T cells from PBMCs. Subset of the sample: CD45RO+ cells pooled with CCR7-negative TemRA cells. These receptors came from a man between 18 and 29 years old in good health. Some clones in this sample may be carry-over from other donors' samples.

The chain has TRBV9 and TRBJ2-1; no definite D call. V lost 3 bases, J lost 2 bases, and 15 bases lay in between. The V gene's germline CDR1 is SGDLS and CDR2 YYNGEE. This CDR3 is 16 amino acids long. The DNA for the CDR3 is TGTGCCAGCAGCGCAGGCACCTCTCGGGCCTACAATGAGCAGTTCTTC. Translation gives CASSAGTSRAYNEQFF.

This clone was detected only a few times. This chain uses TRBV12-5 with TRBJ1-5; no firm D call. CDR3 length equals 12 residues. Deletions cut 8 bases from V and 2 bases from J, with 7 bases between. Germline V gene sequence: CDR1 LGHNT, CDR2 FRNRAP. CDR3 DNA: TGTGCTAGTACTTTGGGCAATCAGCCCCAGCATTTT. Translating gives CASTLGNQPQHF.

The V call is TRBV5-1, the J call TRBJ2-7; weak D call: TRBD2 (5 bases). Germline V gives CDR1 SGHRS, CDR2 YFSETQ. Trimming took off 2 bases at V and 1 base at J, with 13 bases between the two ends. This CDR3 is 15 amino acids long. CDR3 coding DNA: TGCGCCAGCAGCTTTGGCTCACTAGTATCCTACGAGCAGTACTTC. This encodes CASSFGSLVSYEQYF.

The CDR3 coding sequence is TGTGCCAGCTCACCGGGGGGCGGAGAGCCCCAGCATTTT. Translated: CASSPGGGEPQHF. V and J are TRBV18 and TRBJ1-5; weak D call: TRBD1 (6 bases). Trimming took off 3 bases at V and 8 bases at J, with 11 bases between the two ends. Germline V lookup: CDR1 KGHSH, CDR2 LQKENI. The CDR3 consists of 13 residues.

J is TRBJ2-7 and V is TRBV28; the D gene is possibly TRBD2 (6 bases). The CDR3 totals 15 residues. From germline, CDR1 is MDHEN and CDR2 SYDVKM. Trimming removed 3 bases at V and 2 bases at J, with 14 bases between. CDR3 in amino acids: CASSLELATPYEQYF. CDR3 DNA sequence: TGTGCCAGCAGTTTGGAGCTAGCGACACCCTACGAGCAGTACTTC.

This sequence joins TRBV27 and TRBJ2-7; the D is unclear. V gave up 3 bases and J gave up 7 bases, with 13 bases separating them. Germline-derived CDR1 and CDR2 are MNHEY and SMNVEV (reference sequence). This CDR3 has 13 amino acids. The CDR3 region has the DNA TGTGCCAGCAGTTTTTCGGACCTAAATGAGCAGTACTTC. Its translation is CASSFSDLNEQYF.

V usage is TRBV19 and J usage is TRBJ2-1, with TRBD2 identical over 9 bases. Trimming removed 5 bases from V and 4 bases from J; junction bases left unmatched: 12. Germline V gives CDR1 LNHDA, CDR2 SQIVND (reference sequence). The CDR3 spans 17 residues. CDR3 bases: TGTGCCAGTAGTCCTACGGTTGTAGCGGGAGTTTACAATGAGCAGTTCTTC. It encodes CASSPTVVAGVYNEQFF.

This sequence joins TRBV19 and TRBJ2-6; 9 nucleotides agree with TRBD2. The germline CDR1 and CDR2 sequences are LNHDA and SQIVND (reference sequence). CDR3 length: 18 amino acids. The ends lost 6 bases at V and 2 bases at J; junction bases unmatched: 11. The CDR3 here is CASRPRAGGSPGANVLTF. The CDR3 coding sequence is TGTGCCAGTAGACCCCGGGCGGGAGGGAGCCCTGGGGCCAACGTCCTGACTTTC.

This clone has a single count. This chain joins TRBV5-1 and TRBJ1-3; D ambiguous. This CDR3 is 17 amino acids long. The V end lost 4 bases, the J end lost 0 bases, and 17 bases lay between the germline ends. Per germline, CDR1 SGHRS and CDR2 YFSETQ. The CDR3 DNA sequence: TGCGCCAGCAGCCCAGCTTGGACTGGCAGCTCTGGAAACACCATATATTTT. As protein: CASSPAWTGSSGNTIYF.

This clone occurred once. V gene TRBV7-9 combines with J gene TRBJ2-1, with D possibly matching TRBD2 (6 bases). CDR3 length: 14 amino acids. Between the trimmed V and J ends, which lost 8 bases and 5 bases, there was a span of 16 bases. Germline values: CDR1 SEHNR, CDR2 FQNEAQ (reference sequence). The CDR3 DNA is TGTGCCAGCGAGCCCGGGAGAGGGAACAATGAGCAGTTCTTC. Residues: CASEPGRGNNEQFF.

The chain couples TRBV15 to TRBJ2-7; the D is unclear. This CDR3 contains 16 residues. Germline V gene lookup returns CDR1 LNHNV and CDR2 YYDKDF (reference sequence). V was shortened by 0 bases and J by 3 bases, with 15 bases between the two germline ends. CDR3 residues: CATSRDLVGWGYEQYF. The CDR3 DNA reads as TGTGCCACCAGCAGAGATTTGGTCGGTTGGGGCTACGAGCAGTACTTC.

This sequence joins TRBV5-4 and TRBJ2-7; TRBD1 matches at 11 bases. CDR1 is SGHNT, CDR2 YYREEE, per germline (reference sequence). CDR3 length: 15 amino acids. V lost 4 bases, J lost 5 bases, and 8 bases stayed unmatched. The CDR3 loop is CASSPAGQGAHEQYF. CDR3 bases: TGTGCCAGCAGCCCCGCCGGACAGGGGGCCCACGAGCAGTACTTC. The complete variable domain, with remaining parts taken from reference TRBV5-4 and TRBJ2-7, reads ETGVTQSPTHLIKTRGQQVTLRCSSQSGHNTVSWYQQALGQGPQFIFQYYREEENGRGNFPPRFSGLQFPNYSSELNVNALELDDSALYLCASSPAGQGAHEQYFGPGTRLTVT.

This chain connects TRBV28 to TRBJ2-7; 8 positions match TRBD2. V trimming: 2 bases; J trimming: 6 bases; junction bases outside the gene matches: 18. Germline CDR1 reads MDHEN; CDR2 reads SYDVKM. The CDR3 has 18 amino acids. In nucleotides, the CDR3 is TGTGCCAGCAGTTTAAGACTCTTCACTAGCGGAGTGGGGGGCGAGCAGTACTTC. It encodes CASSLRLFTSGVGGEQYF.

With respect to this clone: The same CDR3 arises from other DNA sequences in this sample as well. The chain joins TRBV27 to TRBJ2-7, with D maybe TRBD1 (6 bases). The CDR3 consists of 14 residues. V lost 2 bases to trimming and J lost 5 bases, with 13 bases between them. Germline V gene sequence: CDR1 MNHEY, CDR2 SMNVEV (reference sequence). The CDR3 bases are TGTGCCAGCAGTTTAGGAAGGGGGTTTAACGAGCAGTACTTC. The encoded protein is CASSLGRGFNEQYF.

The J gene is TRBJ2-7, the V gene TRBV6-6; D remains ambiguous. Germline V gene sequence: CDR1 MNHNY, CDR2 SVGAGI (reference sequence). The length of the CDR3 is 12 residues. V was clipped by 1 base and J by 1 base, with 2 bases between them. In DNA, the CDR3 is TGTGCCAGCAGTTACTATTCCTACGAGCAGTACTTC. Translated: CASSYYSYEQYF.

This sequence joins TRBV2 and TRBJ2-2; 8 bases align to TRBD1. The germline gives CDR1 SNHLY, CDR2 FYNNEI. The length of the CDR3 is 13 residues. The ends lost 6 bases at V and 6 bases at J; junction bases unmatched: 3. CDR3: CASRGQGPGELFF. The CDR3 bases are TGTGCCAGCAGAGGACAGGGACCCGGGGAGCTGTTTTTT.

The V gene is TRBV13, the J gene TRBJ2-5, with D hard to call. This CDR3 contains 16 residues. V was trimmed by 4 bases and J by 3 bases, leaving 18 bases between them. Germline loops: CDR1 PRHDT, CDR2 FYEKMQ (reference sequence). CDR3: CASSSGVLRGEETQYF. The CDR3 DNA reads as TGTGCCAGCAGCTCCGGTGTTCTTCGCGGAGAAGAGACCCAGTACTTC.

The rearrangement links TRBV7-6 to TRBJ2-3; D is possibly TRBD2 (6 bases). V was pared by 5 bases and J by 2 bases, with 14 bases between. The CDR3 extends over 15 amino acids. Germline V gene sequence: CDR1 SGHVS, CDR2 FNYEAQ. CDR3 sequence: CASSPGGPYTDTQYF. The CDR3 region has the DNA TGTGCCAGCAGCCCCGGGGGACCCTACACAGATACGCAGTATTTT. Drawing the rest from reference TRBV7-6 and TRBJ2-3, the complete variable domain is GAGVSQSPRYKVTKRGQDVALRCDPISGHVSLYWYRQALGQGPEFLTYFNYEAQQDKSGLPNDRFSAERPEGSISTLTIQRTEQRDSAMYRCASSPGGPYTDTQYFGPGTRLTVL.

J is TRBJ2-3 and V is TRBV7-9; 10 nucleotides line up with TRBD2. This CDR3 region has 16 residues. Per germline, CDR1 SEHNR and CDR2 FQNEAQ (reference sequence). Trimming cost V 5 bases and J 4 bases; bases outside gene matches: 9. CDR3 nucleotide sequence: TGTGCCAGCAGCCCAAAGACTAGCGGGCCATCAGATACGCAGTATTTT. It translates to CASSPKTSGPSDTQYF.

This chain connects TRBV5-1 to TRBJ1-3; D is perhaps TRBD1 (5 bases). This CDR3 is 15 amino acids long. Germline CDR1 SGHRS, CDR2 YFSETQ. Trimming shortened V by 4 bases and J by 4 bases, and 15 bases separated the two germline ends. CDR3 sequence (DNA): TGCGCCAGCAGCCGGGACCGGGGTTTAGGAAACACCATATATTTT. This encodes CASSRDRGLGNTIYF.

The sample holds one count of this clone. The chain combines TRBV28 with TRBJ2-1, with a tentative D call TRBD2 (5 bases). Germline V gene sequence: CDR1 MDHEN, CDR2 SYDVKM. Between the trimmed V and J ends, which lost 3 bases and 6 bases, there was a span of 15 bases. This CDR3 is built from 15 residues. The CDR3 spells CASSFRWEKFNEQFF. CDR3 bases: TGTGCCAGCAGTTTTCGGTGGGAGAAGTTCAATGAGCAGTTCTTC.

This rearrangement joins TRBV27 to TRBJ2-7; 9 bases agree with TRBD1. The V segment lost 2 bases and the J segment 1 base; nucleotides outside the gene matches: 6. Germline V gene data show CDR1 as MNHEY and CDR2 as SMNVEV (reference sequence). The CDR3 sequence is 16 residues long. DNA for the CDR3: TGTGCCAGCAGTTTAGGCGTGGGGACAGGGTCCTACGAGCAGTACTTC. Protein product: CASSLGVGTGSYEQYF.

This clone showed up just once. The chain uses TRBV10-1 and TRBJ1-5; a possible D gene is TRBD1 (5 bases). This CDR3 is 15 amino acids long. Germline loops: CDR1 WNHNN, CDR2 SYGVQD (reference sequence). V lost 2 bases, J lost 0 bases, and 8 bases lay in between. CDR3 nucleotide sequence: TGCGCCAGCAGTGAGGGGACTCATAGCAATCAGCCCCAGCATTTT. It translates to CASSEGTHSNQPQHF.

The V gene is TRBV18, the J gene TRBJ2-1; 8 positions match TRBD2. Per the germline V gene, CDR1 is KGHSH and CDR2 is LQKENI. Trimming took 2 bases from V and 6 from J; bases not matched to a gene: 6. CDR3 length: 15 amino acids. This CDR3 reads CASSPYREGRNEQFF. The CDR3 region has the DNA TGTGCCAGCTCACCATATCGGGAGGGCCGCAATGAGCAGTTCTTC. The full variable domain, its missing parts supplied by reference TRBV18 and TRBJ2-1, is NAGVMQNPRHLVRRRGQEARLRCSPMKGHSHVYWYRQLPEEGLKFMVYLQKENIIDESGMPKERFSAEFPKEGPSILRIQQVVRGDSAAYFCASSPYREGRNEQFFGPGTRLTVL.

The chain is built from TRBV4-3 and TRBJ1-1, with 9 bases matching TRBD1. This CDR3 has 22 residues. The germline CDR1 and CDR2 sequences are LGHNA and YSLEER. V lost 1 base to trimming and J lost 0 bases; unmatched junction nucleotides: 21. The CDR3 sequence: CASSQVNTGTGLEWWMNTEAFF. The DNA for the CDR3 is TGCGCCAGCAGCCAAGTGAACACCGGGACAGGGCTTGAGTGGTGGATGAACACTGAAGCTTTCTTT.